The 15 T cell receptor beta chains given below trace back to one sample, sequenced in a study of OX40 agonist ivuxolimab in advanced cancers. Profiling relied on immunoSEQ multiplex PCR, and the TCRdb table lists in-frame clones only, not all of them. This table has about 100,000 clones, about 91% appearing once. Sequencing was performed on CD4+ or CD8+ T cells sorted from blood, taken in a trial of the OX40 agonist ivuxolimab. Receptor source: an adult with an advanced solid tumor such as melanoma, head and neck, liver or kidney cancer.

V is TRBV5-1 and J is TRBJ2-3; D not resolved. This CDR3 is 14 amino acids long. The V gene's germline CDR1 is SGHRS and CDR2 YFSETQ. With 1 base removed from V and 5 bases from J, the gap between germline ends came to 11 bases. The DNA for the CDR3 is TGCGCCAGCAGCTTGTCCTCCCTTGGAGATACGCAGTATTTT. It encodes CASSLSSLGDTQYF.

This sequence joins TRBV29-1 and TRBJ2-3; TRBD1 or TRBD2 may be the D gene (6 bases each). V was pared by 0 bases and J by 8 bases, with 18 bases between. The CDR3 runs 15 residues. Germline-derived CDR1 and CDR2 are SQVTM and ANQGSEA. CDR3 in amino acids: CSVEDMGGSRGTQYF. CDR3 DNA sequence: TGCAGCGTTGAAGATATGGGGGGCAGTCGGGGTACGCAGTATTTT.

This clone was seen a single time. CDR3 residues: CASRRLAGASYNEQFF. In nucleotides, the CDR3 is TGTGCCAGCAGAAGACTAGCGGGAGCTTCCTACAATGAGCAGTTCTTC. The rearrangement joins TRBV27 to TRBJ2-1, with TRBD2 matching over 12 bases. Germline-derived CDR1 and CDR2 are MNHEY and SMNVEV (reference sequence). The CDR3 has 16 amino acids. V lost 6 bases to trimming and J lost 1 base; unmatched junction nucleotides: 4.

This clone was observed a single time. This rearrangement joins TRBV19 to TRBJ2-7; the D gene is possibly TRBD1 (5 bases). The CDR3 is made up of 13 amino acids. V was clipped by 6 bases and J by 7 bases, with 16 bases between them. The germline gives CDR1 LNHDA, CDR2 SQIVND (reference sequence). For the CDR3, the DNA is TGTGCCAGTAGGGAGACAGCCTACGAAGAGCAGTACTTC. This translates into CASRETAYEEQYF.

The V call is TRBV27, the J call TRBJ2-7, with D tentatively TRBD1 or TRBD2 (5 bases each). The germline V and J ends were trimmed by 3 bases and 6 bases, with 18 bases remaining between them. This CDR3 has 15 amino acids. The V gene's germline CDR1 is MNHEY and CDR2 SMNVEV (reference sequence). DNA for the CDR3: TGTGCCAGCAGTTTTTTCGGGACCCGCACCGCCGAGCAGTACTTC. This encodes CASSFFGTRTAEQYF.

The genes are TRBV2 and TRBJ2-1; 11 bases align to TRBD2. The germline V gene encodes CDR1 SNHLY and CDR2 FYNNEI. V was clipped by 6 bases and J by 7 bases; unmatched bases: 8. The CDR3 is 15 residues long. Here the CDR3 DNA reads TGTGCCAGCAGGACAACTAGCGGGAGTTCTAATGAGCAGTTCTTC. Amino acids: CASRTTSGSSNEQFF.

CDR3 in DNA: TGTGCCAGCTCACCAGTGAGACGGGGCTCCTACGAGCAGTACTTC. Translating gives CASSPVRRGSYEQYF. This rearrangement joins TRBV18 to TRBJ2-7, with D possibly TRBD2 on 5 matching bases. Trimming cost V 2 bases and J 0 bases, with 11 bases left between them. The CDR3 is made up of 15 amino acids. The germline V gene has CDR1 KGHSH and CDR2 LQKENI. The full variable domain, completed using reference TRBV18 and TRBJ2-7, is NAGVMQNPRHLVRRRGQEARLRCSPMKGHSHVYWYRQLPEEGLKFMVYLQKENIIDESGMPKERFSAEFPKEGPSILRIQQVVRGDSAAYFCASSPVRRGSYEQYFGPGTRLTVT.

The V and J genes are TRBV15 and TRBJ2-1; the match to TRBD2 covers 11 bases. Germline V gives CDR1 LNHNV, CDR2 YYDKDF (reference sequence). The junction had 7 bases not matched to a gene; V was cut back by 6 bases and J by 6 bases. CDR3 size: 15 residues. Written as DNA, the CDR3 is TGTGCCACCAGACGACCGGGACTAGCGGTCAATGAGCAGTTCTTC. Protein product: CATRRPGLAVNEQFF.

The rearrangement joins TRBV27 to TRBJ1-2, with D unclear. Per the germline V gene, CDR1 is MNHEY and CDR2 is SMNVEV (reference sequence). The germline V and J ends were trimmed by 3 bases and 0 bases, with 8 bases remaining between them. The CDR3 has 14 residues. CDR3 coding DNA: TGTGCCAGCAGTTTCGGCAGTACTAACTATGGCTACACCTTC. As protein: CASSFGSTNYGYTF.

V and J are TRBV29-1 and TRBJ2-1; 7 nucleotides agree with TRBD2. The V and J ends lost 7 bases and 5 bases, in that order; junction bases with no gene match: 5. The CDR3 has 12 residues. CDR1 is SQVTM, CDR2 ANQGSEA, per germline. The CDR3 nucleotides are TGCAGCGGAGGACTAGGGGACAATGAGCAGTTCTTC. Residues: CSGGLGDNEQFF.

V gene TRBV5-1 combines with J gene TRBJ2-5; D gene ambiguous. This CDR3 spans 13 amino acids. The germline V gene has CDR1 SGHRS and CDR2 YFSETQ. Trimming left V 2 bases short and J 1 base short, with 6 bases between. The CDR3 DNA follows: TGCGCCAGCAGCTTCACAGCCCAAGAGACCCAGTACTTC. It specifies CASSFTAQETQYF.

This clone was counted a few times. J is TRBJ2-7 and V is TRBV6-5; no firm D call. There are 15 residues in the CDR3. Germline CDR1 and CDR2: MNHEY and SVGAGI. V was shortened by 2 bases and J by 0 bases, with 11 bases between the two germline ends. This CDR3 is CASSYRHPSSYEQYF. CDR3 sequence (DNA): TGTGCCAGCAGTTACCGACACCCGAGCTCCTACGAGCAGTACTTC.

The V call is TRBV5-1, the J call TRBJ1-1; D unresolved. The ends were cut back, 4 bases at V and 4 bases at J, with 17 bases in the middle. Germline V gene data show CDR1 as SGHRS and CDR2 as YFSETQ. CDR3 size: 15 residues. CDR3 bases: TGCGCCAGCAGCCCGGCCGGGAGGGAGGGCACTGAAGCTTTCTTT. Translated, it gives CASSPAGREGTEAFF.

This clone was seen a single time. V and J are TRBV5-1 and TRBJ2-5; the D gene is possibly TRBD1 (5 bases). V was shortened by 4 bases and J by 3 bases, with 19 bases between the two germline ends. Germline V gene sequence: CDR1 SGHRS, CDR2 YFSETQ. This CDR3 comprises 16 residues. CDR3 sequence (DNA): TGCGCCAGCAGCGCTGGGGCAGGGTTTGTAGAAGAGACCCAGTACTTC. Translated, it gives CASSAGAGFVEETQYF.

The chain couples TRBV5-1 to TRBJ1-1; TRBD1 agrees at 9 bases. The CDR3 is 15 residues long. Germline loops: CDR1 SGHRS, CDR2 YFSETQ. V lost 4 bases to trimming and J lost 5 bases; unmatched junction nucleotides: 9. CDR3 protein: CASSMGQGGVTEAFF. CDR3 in DNA: TGCGCCAGCAGCATGGGACAGGGTGGAGTGACTGAAGCTTTCTTT. Together with reference TRBV5-1 and TRBJ1-1, the CDR3 gives the full variable domain: KAGVTQTPRYLIKTRGQQVTLSCSPISGHRSVSWYQQTPGQGLQFLFEYFSETQRNKGNFPGRFSGRQFSNSRSEMNVSTLELGDSALYLCASSMGQGGVTEAFFGQGTRLTVV.